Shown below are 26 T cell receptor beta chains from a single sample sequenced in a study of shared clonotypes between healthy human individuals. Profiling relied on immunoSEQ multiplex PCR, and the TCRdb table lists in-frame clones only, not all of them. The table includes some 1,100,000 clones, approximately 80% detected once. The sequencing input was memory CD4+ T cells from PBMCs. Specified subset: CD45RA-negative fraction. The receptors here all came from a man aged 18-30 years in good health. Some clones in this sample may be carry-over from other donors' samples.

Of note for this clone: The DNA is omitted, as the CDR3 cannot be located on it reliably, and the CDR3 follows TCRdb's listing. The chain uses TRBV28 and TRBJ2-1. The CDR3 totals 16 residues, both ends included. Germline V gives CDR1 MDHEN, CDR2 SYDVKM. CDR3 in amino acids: CASSTSGAQVPNEQFF.

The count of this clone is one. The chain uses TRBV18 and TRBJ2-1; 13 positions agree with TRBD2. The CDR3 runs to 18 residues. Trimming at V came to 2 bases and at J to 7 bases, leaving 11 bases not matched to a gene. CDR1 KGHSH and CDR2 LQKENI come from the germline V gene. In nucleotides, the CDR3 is TGTGCCAGCTCACCAGCCGGGACTAGCGGGATCAGCAGTAATGAGCAGTTCTTC. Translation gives CASSPAGTSGISSNEQFF.

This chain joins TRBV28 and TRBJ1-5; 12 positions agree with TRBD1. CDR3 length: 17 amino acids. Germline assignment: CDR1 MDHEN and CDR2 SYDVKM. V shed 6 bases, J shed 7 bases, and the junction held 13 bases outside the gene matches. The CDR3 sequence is CASRPSGTGGERQPQHF. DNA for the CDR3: TGTGCCAGCAGGCCATCCGGGACAGGGGGCGAACGGCAGCCCCAGCATTTT.

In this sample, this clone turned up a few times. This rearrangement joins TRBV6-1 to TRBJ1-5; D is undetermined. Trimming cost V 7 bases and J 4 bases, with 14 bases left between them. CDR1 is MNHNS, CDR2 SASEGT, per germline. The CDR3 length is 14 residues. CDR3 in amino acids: CASITAQPNQPQHF. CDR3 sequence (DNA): TGTGCCAGCATCACGGCCCAGCCAAATCAGCCCCAGCATTTT.

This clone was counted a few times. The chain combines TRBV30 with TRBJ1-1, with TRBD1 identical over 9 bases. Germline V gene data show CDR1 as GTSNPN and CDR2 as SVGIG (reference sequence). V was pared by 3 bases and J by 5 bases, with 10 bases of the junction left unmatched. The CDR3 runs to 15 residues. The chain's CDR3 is CAWRSVGQGKTEAFF. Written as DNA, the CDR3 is TGTGCCTGGAGATCTGTCGGACAGGGGAAGACTGAAGCTTTCTTT.

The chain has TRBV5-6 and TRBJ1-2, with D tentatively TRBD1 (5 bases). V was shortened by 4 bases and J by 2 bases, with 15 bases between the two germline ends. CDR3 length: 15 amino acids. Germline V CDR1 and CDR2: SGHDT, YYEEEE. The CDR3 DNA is TGTGCCAGCAGCGGCGGCAGGAAGGGGAACTATGGCTACACCTTC. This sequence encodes CASSGGRKGNYGYTF.

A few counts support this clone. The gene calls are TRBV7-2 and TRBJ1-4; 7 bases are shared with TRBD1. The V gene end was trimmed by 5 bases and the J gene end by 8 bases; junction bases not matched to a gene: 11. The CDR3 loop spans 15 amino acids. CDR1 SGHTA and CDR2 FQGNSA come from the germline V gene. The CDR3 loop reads CASSGGGGLGEKLFF. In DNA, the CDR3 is TGTGCCAGCAGCGGAGGAGGGGGCCTCGGAGAAAAACTGTTTTTT.

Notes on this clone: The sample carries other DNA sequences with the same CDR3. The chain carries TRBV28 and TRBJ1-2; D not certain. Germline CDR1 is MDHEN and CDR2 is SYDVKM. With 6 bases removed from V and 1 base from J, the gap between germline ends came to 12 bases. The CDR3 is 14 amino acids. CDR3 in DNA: TGTGCCAGCAGCTTGACGGCACTTAACTATGGCTACACCTTC. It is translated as CASSLTALNYGYTF.

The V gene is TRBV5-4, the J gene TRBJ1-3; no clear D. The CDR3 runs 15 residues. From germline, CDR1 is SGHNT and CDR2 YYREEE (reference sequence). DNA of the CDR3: TGTGCAGACATCCTTCCTCGGACCGTAGGAAACACCATATATTTT. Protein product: CADILPRTVGNTIYF.

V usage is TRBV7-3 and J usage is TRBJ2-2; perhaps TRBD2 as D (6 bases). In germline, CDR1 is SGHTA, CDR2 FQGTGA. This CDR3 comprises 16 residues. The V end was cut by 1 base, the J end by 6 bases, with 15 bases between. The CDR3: CASSLNGRGWSGELFF. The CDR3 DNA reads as TGTGCCAGCAGCTTAAATGGGCGGGGATGGTCCGGGGAGCTGTTTTTT.

CDR3 in amino acids: CASGGVMNTEAFF. CDR3 nucleotides: TGTGCTAGTGGGGGGGTCATGAACACTGAAGCTTTCTTT. The chain employs TRBV12-5 and TRBJ1-1; tentatively, D is TRBD1 (5 bases). Germline assignment: CDR1 LGHNT and CDR2 FRNRAP. Trimming shortened V by 6 bases and J by 0 bases, and 8 bases separated the two germline ends. The length of the CDR3 is 13 residues.

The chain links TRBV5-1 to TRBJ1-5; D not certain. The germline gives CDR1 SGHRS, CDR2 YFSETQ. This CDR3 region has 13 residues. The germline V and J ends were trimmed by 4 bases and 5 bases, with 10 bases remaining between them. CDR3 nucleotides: TGCGCCAGCAGCAGAGGGAGTGATCAGCCCCAGCATTTT. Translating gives CASSRGSDQPQHF.

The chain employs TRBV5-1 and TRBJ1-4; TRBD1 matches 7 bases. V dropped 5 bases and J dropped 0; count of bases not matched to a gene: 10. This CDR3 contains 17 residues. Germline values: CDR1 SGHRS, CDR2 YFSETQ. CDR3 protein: CASSPGTAIATNEKLFF. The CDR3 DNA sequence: TGCGCCAGCAGTCCCGGGACAGCAATTGCAACTAATGAAAAACTGTTTTTT.

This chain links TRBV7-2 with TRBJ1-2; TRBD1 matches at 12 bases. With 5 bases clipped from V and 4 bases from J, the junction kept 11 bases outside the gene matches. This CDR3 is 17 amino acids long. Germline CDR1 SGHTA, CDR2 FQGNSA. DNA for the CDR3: TGTGCCAGCAGCCCAGTGGGACAGGGGGCTTTAGGCTATGGCTACACCTTC. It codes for CASSPVGQGALGYGYTF.

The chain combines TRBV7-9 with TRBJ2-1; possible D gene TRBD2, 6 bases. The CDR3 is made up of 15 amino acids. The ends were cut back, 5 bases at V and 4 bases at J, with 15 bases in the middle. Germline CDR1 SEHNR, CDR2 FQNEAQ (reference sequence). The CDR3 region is CASSPGVAAYNEQFF. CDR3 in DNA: TGTGCCAGCAGCCCCGGGGTAGCGGCATACAATGAGCAGTTCTTC.

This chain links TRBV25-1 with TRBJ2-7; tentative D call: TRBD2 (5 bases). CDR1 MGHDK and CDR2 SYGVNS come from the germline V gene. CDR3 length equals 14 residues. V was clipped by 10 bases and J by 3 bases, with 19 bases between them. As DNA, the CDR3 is TGTGCCACTCTTGGGAGCGGAAACCGCTACGAGCAGTACTTC. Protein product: CATLGSGNRYEQYF.

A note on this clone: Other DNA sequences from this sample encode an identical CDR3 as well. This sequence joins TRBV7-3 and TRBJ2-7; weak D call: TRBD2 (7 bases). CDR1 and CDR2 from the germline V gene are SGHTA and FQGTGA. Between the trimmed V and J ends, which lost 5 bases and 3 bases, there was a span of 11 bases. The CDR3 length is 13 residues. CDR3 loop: CASSLRGGYEQYF. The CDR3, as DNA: TGTGCCAGCAGCCTAAGGGGGGGCTACGAGCAGTACTTC.

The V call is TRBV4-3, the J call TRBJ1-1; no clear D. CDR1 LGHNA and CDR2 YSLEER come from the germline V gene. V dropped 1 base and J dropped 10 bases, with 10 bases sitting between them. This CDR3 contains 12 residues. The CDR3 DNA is TGCGCCAGCAGCCAAGGTGGGAGGGCAGCTTTCTTT. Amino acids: CASSQGGRAAFF.

The chain's CDR3 is CASSIGSPDGYTF. The DNA for the CDR3 is TGTGCCAGTAGTATAGGCTCGCCGGATGGCTACACCTTC. V gene TRBV19 combines with J gene TRBJ1-2, with unresolved D. Germline CDR1 is LNHDA and CDR2 is SQIVND (reference sequence). The CDR3 extends over 13 amino acids. V gave up 1 base and J gave up 6 bases, with 9 bases separating them.

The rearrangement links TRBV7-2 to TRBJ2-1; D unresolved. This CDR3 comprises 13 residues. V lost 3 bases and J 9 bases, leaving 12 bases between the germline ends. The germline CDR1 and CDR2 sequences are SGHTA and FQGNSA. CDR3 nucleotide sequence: TGTGCCAGCAGCTTGGCCTCCCCGACTGAGCAGTTCTTC. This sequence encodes CASSLASPTEQFF. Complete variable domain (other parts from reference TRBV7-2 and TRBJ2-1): GAGVSQSPSNKVTEKGKDVELRCDPISGHTALYWYRQSLGQGLEFLIYFQGNSAPDKSGLPSDRFSAERTGGSVSTLTIQRTQQEDSAVYLCASSLASPTEQFFGPGTRLTVL.

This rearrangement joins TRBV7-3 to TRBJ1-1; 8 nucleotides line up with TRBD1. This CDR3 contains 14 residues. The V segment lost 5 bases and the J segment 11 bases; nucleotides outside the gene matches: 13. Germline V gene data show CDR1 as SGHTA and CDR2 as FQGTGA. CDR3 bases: TGTGCCAGCAGCCCCGGACAGGGCAGAGAGGGGGCTTTCTTT. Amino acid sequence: CASSPGQGREGAFF.

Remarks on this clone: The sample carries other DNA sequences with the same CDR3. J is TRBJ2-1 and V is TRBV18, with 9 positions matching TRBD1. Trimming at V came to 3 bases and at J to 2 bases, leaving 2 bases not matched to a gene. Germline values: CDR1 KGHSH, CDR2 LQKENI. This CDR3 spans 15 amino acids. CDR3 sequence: CASSPGQGPYNEQFF. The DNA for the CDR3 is TGTGCCAGCTCACCCGGACAGGGGCCCTACAATGAGCAGTTCTTC.

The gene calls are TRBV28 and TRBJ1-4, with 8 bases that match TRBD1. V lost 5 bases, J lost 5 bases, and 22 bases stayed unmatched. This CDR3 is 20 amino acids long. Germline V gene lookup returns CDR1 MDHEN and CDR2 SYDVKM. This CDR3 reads CASSPRFYYRRGQVNEKLFF. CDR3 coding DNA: TGTGCCAGCAGTCCCCGATTTTATTATCGCAGGGGACAGGTCAATGAAAAACTGTTTTTT.

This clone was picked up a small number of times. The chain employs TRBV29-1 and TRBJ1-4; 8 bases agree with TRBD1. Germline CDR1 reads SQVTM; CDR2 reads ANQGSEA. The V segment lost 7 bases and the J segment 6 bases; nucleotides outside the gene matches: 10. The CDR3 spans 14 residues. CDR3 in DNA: TGCAGCGCCGGAACCGGGACAGGAGATGAAAAACTGTTTTTT. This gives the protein CSAGTGTGDEKLFF.

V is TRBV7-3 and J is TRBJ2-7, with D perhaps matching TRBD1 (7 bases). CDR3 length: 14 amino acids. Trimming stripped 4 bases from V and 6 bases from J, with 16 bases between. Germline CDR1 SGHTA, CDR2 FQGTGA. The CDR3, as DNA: TGTGCCAGCAGCTACGCCCCCCAGGGGGGCGAGCAGTACTTC. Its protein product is CASSYAPQGGEQYF. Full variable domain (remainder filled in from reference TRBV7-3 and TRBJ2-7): GAGVSQTPSNKVTEKGKYVELRCDPISGHTALYWYRQSLGQGPEFLIYFQGTGAADDSGLPNDRFFAVRPEGSVSTLKIQRTERGDSAVYLCASSYAPQGGEQYFGPGTRLTVT.

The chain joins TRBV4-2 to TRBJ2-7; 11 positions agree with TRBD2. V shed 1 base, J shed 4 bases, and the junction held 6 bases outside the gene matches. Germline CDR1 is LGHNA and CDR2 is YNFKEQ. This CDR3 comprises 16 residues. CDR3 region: CASSQGTSGSVYEQYF. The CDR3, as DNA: TGTGCCAGCAGCCAAGGCACTAGCGGGAGCGTGTACGAGCAGTACTTC.